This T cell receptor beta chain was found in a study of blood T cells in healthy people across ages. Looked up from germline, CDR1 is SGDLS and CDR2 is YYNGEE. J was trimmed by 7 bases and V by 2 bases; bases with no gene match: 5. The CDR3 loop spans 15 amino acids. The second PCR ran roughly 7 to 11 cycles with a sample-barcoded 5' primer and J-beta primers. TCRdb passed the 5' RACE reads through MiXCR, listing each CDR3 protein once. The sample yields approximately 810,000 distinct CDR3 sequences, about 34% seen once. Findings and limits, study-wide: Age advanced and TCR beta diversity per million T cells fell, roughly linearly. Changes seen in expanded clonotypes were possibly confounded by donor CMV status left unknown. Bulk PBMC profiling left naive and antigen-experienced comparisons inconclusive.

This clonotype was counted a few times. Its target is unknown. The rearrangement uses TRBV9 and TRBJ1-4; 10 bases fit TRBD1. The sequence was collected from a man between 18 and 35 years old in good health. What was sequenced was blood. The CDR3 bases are TGTGCCAGCAGCGTGGGACAGGGGAAGAGTGAAAAACTGTTTTTT. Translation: CASSVGQGKSEKLFF.